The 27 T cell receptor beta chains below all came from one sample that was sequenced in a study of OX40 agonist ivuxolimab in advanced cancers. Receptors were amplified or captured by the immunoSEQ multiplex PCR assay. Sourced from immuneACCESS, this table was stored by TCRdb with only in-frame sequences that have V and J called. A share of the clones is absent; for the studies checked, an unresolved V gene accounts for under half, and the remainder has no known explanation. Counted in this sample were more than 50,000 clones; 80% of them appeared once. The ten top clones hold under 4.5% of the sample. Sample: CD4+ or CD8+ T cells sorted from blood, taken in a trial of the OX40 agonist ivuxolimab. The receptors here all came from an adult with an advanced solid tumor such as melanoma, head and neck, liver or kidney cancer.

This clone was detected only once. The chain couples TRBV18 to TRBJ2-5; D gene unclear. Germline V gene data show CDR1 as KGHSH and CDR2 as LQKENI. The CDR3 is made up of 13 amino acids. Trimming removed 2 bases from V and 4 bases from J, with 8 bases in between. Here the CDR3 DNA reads TGTGCCAGCTCACCAATCCCGGGAGAGACCCAGTACTTC. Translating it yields CASSPIPGETQYF.

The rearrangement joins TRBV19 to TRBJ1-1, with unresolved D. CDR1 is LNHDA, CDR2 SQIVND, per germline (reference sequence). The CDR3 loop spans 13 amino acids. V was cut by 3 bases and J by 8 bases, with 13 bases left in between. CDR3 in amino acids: CASSIGMDVEAFF. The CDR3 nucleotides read TGTGCCAGTAGTATTGGGATGGACGTCGAAGCTTTCTTT.

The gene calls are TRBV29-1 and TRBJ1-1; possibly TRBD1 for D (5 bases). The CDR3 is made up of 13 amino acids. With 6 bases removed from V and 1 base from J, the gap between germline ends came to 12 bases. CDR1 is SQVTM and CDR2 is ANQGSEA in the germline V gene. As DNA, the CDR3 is TGCAGCGTCGATCTTGACAGGAACACTGAAGCTTTCTTT. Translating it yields CSVDLDRNTEAFF.

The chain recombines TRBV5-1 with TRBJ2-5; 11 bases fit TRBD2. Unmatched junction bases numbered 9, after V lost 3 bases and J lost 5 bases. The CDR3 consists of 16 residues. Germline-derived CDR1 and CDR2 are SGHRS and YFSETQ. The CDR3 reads CASSSDVAGGLETQYF. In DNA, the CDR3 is TGCGCCAGCAGCTCCGATGTAGCGGGAGGGCTGGAGACCCAGTACTTC.

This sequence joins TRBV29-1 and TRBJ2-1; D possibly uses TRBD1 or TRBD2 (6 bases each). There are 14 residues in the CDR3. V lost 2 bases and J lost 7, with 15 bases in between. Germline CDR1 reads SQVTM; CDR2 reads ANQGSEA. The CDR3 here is CSVEKNRAGNEQFF. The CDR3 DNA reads TGCAGCGTTGAAAAGAACAGGGCGGGGAATGAGCAGTTCTTC.

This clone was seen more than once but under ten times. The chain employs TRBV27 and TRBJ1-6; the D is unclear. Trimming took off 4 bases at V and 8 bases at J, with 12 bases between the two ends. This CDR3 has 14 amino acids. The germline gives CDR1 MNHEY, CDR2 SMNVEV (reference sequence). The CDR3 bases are TGTGCCAGCAGTTACCAAGGCTCGTATTCACCCCTCCACTTT. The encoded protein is CASSYQGSYSPLHF.

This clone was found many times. CDR3 sequence reads: CAISDAGDTGELFF. The CDR3 coding sequence is TGTGCCATCAGTGATGCGGGGGACACCGGGGAGCTGTTTTTT. V usage is TRBV10-3 and J usage is TRBJ2-2; 7 bases agree with TRBD2. CDR3 size: 14 residues. The V segment lost 3 bases and the J segment 3 bases; nucleotides outside the gene matches: 1. Germline loops: CDR1 ENHRY, CDR2 SYGVKD.

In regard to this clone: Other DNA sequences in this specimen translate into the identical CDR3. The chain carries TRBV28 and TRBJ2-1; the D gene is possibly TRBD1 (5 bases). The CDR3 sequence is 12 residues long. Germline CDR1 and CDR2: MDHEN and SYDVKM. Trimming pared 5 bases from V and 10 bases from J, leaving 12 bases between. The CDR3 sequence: CASSSRVSEQFF. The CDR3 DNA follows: TGTGCCAGCAGTAGCAGGGTATCCGAGCAGTTCTTC.

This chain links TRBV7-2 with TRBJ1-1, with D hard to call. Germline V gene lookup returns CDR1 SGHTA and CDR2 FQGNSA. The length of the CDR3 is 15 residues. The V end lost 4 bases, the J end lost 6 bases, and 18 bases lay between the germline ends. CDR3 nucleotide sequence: TGTGCCAGCAGCTCCAGCTTACACGGACGGCCTGAAGCTTTCTTT. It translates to CASSSSLHGRPEAFF. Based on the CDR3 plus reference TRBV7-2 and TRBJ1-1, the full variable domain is GAGVSQSPSNKVTEKGKDVELRCDPISGHTALYWYRQSLGQGLEFLIYFQGNSAPDKSGLPSDRFSAERTGGSVSTLTIQRTQQEDSAVYLCASSSSLHGRPEAFFGQGTRLTVV.

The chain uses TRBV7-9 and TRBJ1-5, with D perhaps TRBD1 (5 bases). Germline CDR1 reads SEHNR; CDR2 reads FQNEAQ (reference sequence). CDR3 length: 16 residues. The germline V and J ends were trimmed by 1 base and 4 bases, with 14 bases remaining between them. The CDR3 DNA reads TGTGCCAGCAGCTTAGGGACGAAAGGGGATAATCAGCCCCAGCATTTT. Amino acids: CASSLGTKGDNQPQHF.

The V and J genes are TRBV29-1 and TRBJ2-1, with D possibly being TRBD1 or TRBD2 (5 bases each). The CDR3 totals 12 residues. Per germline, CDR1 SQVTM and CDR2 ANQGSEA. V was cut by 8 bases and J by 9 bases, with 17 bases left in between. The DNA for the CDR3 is TGCAGCTCCCGGGAAGGGGTAGGTGAGCAGTTCTTC. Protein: CSSREGVGEQFF.

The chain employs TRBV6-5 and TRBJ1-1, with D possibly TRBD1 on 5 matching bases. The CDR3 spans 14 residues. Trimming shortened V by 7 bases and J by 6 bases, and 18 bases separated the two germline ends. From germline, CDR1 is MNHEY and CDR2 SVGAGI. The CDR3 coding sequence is TGTGCCAGCACCACGCGGCAGCCGGGGGCTGAAGCTTTCTTT. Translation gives CASTTRQPGAEAFF.

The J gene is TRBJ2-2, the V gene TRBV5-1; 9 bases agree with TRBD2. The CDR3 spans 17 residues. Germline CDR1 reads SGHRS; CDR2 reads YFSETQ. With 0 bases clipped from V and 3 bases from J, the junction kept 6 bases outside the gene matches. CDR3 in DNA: TGCGCCAGCAGCTTGGGGAGCGGGGGGCCCGACACCGGGGAGCTGTTTTTT. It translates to CASSLGSGGPDTGELFF.

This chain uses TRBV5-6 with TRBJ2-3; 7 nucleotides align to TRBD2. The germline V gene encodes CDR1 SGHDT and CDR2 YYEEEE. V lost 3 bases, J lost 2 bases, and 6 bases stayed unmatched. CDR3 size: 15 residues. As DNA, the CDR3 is TGTGCCAGCAGCTCCGGACTAGGGGCCACAGATACGCAGTATTTT. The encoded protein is CASSSGLGATDTQYF.

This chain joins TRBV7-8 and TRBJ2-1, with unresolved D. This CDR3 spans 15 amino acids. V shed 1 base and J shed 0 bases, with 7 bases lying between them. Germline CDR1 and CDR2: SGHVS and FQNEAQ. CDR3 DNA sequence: TGTGCCAGCAGCTTAGGCAGTGGCTCCTACAATGAGCAGTTCTTC. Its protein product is CASSLGSGSYNEQFF.

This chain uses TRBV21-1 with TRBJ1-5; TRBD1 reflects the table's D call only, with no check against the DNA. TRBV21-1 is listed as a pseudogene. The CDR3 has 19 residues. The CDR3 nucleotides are TGTGCCAGCAGCTCATTTGGGGCTCGGATAAATGAGGGCAATCAGCCCCAGCATTTT. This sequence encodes CASSSFGARINEGNQPQHF.

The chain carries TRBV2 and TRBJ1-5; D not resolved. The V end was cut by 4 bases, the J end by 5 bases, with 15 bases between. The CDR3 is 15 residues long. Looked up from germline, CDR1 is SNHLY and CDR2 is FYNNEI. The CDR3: CASSARRSEYQPQHF. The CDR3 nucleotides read TGTGCCAGCAGTGCCCGCCGGTCAGAATATCAGCCCCAGCATTTT.

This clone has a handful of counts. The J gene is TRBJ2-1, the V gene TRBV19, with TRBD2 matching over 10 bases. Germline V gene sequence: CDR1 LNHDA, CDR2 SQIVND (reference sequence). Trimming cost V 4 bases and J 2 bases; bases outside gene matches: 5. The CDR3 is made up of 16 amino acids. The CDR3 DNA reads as TGTGCCAGTAGTAGGATTAGCGGGGGGACCTACAATGAGCAGTTCTTC. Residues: CASSRISGGTYNEQFF.

DNA of the CDR3: TGTGCCAGCAGCCTGGAGGGGGAGACCCAGTACTTC. This encodes CASSLEGETQYF. The chain is built from TRBV28 and TRBJ2-5; possible D gene TRBD2, 6 bases. V lost 6 bases to trimming and J lost 5 bases, with 10 bases between them. Germline CDR1 reads MDHEN; CDR2 reads SYDVKM. The CDR3 is made up of 12 amino acids. The full variable domain, completed using reference TRBV28 and TRBJ2-5, is DVKVTQSSRYLVKRTGEKVFLECVQDMDHENMFWYRQDPGLGLRLIYFSYDVKMKEKGDIPEGYSVSREKKERFSLILESASTNQTSMYLCASSLEGETQYFGPGTRLLVL.

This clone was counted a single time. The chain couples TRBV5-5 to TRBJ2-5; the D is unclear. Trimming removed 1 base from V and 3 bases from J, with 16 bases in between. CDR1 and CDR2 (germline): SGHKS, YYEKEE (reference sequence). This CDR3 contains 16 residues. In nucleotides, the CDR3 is TGTGCCAGCAGCTTGTTTCCCTCAATACTGGAAGAGACCCAGTACTTC. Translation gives CASSLFPSILEETQYF.

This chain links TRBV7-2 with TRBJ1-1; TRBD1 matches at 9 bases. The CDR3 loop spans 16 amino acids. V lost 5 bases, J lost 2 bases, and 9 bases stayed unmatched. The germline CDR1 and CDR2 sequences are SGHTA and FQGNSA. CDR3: CASSPGGGQGNTEAFF. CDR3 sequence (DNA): TGTGCCAGCAGCCCCGGAGGGGGACAGGGAAACACTGAAGCTTTCTTT. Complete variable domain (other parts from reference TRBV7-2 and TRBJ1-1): GAGVSQSPSNKVTEKGKDVELRCDPISGHTALYWYRQSLGQGLEFLIYFQGNSAPDKSGLPSDRFSAERTGGSVSTLTIQRTQQEDSAVYLCASSPGGGQGNTEAFFGQGTRLTVV.

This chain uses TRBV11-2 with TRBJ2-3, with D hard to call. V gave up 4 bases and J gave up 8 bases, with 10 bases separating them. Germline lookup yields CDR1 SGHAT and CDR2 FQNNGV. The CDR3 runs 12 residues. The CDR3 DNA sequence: TGTGCCAGCAGCTCCGCCCCGCGTACGCAGTATTTT. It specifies CASSSAPRTQYF. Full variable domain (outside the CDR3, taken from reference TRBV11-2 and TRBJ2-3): EAGVAQSPRYKIIEKRQSVAFWCNPISGHATLYWYQQILGQGPKLLIQFQNNGVVDDSQLPKDRFSAERLKGVDSTLKIQPAKLEDSAVYLCASSSAPRTQYFGPGTRLTVL.

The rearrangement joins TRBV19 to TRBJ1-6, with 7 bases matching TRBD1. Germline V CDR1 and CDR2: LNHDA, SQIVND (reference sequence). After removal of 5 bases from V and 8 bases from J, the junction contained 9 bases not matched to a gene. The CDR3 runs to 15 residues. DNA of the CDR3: TGTGCCAGTAGTGACCAGGGGGGGGCGTATTCACCCCTCCACTTT. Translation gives CASSDQGGAYSPLHF.

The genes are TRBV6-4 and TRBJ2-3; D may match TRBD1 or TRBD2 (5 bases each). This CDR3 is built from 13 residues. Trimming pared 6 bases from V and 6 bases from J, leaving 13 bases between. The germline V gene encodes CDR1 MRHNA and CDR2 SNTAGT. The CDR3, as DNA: TGTGCCAGCAGAGGGACCGACGGGGATACGCAGTATTTT. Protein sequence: CASRGTDGDTQYF.

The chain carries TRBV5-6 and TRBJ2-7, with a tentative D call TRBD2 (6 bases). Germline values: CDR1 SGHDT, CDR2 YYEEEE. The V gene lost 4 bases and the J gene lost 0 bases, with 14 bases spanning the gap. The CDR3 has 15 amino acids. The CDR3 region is CASSVGGTISYEQYF. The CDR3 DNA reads TGTGCCAGCAGCGTAGGCGGGACCATCTCCTACGAGCAGTACTTC.

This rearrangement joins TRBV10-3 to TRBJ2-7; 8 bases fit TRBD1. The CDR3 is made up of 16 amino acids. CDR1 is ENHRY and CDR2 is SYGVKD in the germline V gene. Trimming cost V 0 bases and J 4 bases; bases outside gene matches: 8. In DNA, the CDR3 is TGTGCCATCAGTGAGTCTAGGTGGACAGGGATGTACGAGCAGTACTTC. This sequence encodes CAISESRWTGMYEQYF.

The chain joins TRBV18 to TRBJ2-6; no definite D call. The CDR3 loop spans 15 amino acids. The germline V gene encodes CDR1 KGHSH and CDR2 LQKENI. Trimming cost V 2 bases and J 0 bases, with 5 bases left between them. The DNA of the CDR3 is TGTGCCAGCTCACCAGGTGCCTCTGGGGCCAACGTCCTGACTTTC. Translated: CASSPGASGANVLTF.